Following are 4 T cell receptor beta chains from one sample sequenced in a study of vaccination and CD4 T cells after COVID-19. Sequence data for DNA of cultured CD4+ T cells were generated by the Oncomine TCR Beta short-read assay. TCRdb re-called the PCR reads through MiXCR, storing one row per CDR3 protein. Found here are a few thousand distinct CDR3 sequences, around 45% of them singletons; the top ten hold 35% to 45%. Which antigens these TCRs recognize remains unknown. Indicated treatment: approximately 9-day PBMC culture with coronavirus spike peptide pools or control peptides (ViraFEST assay). The sample consisted of CD4+ T cells from blood, cultured in vitro. All receptors come from a human donor who had recovered from COVID-19.

The table lists this clonotype with a few counts. The rearrangement links TRBV14 to TRBJ2-3, with D perhaps TRBD1 (5 bases). The CDR3 is 15 residues long. Looked up from germline, CDR1 is SGHDN and CDR2 is FVKESK. V lost 0 bases and J 2 bases, leaving 9 bases between the germline ends. For the CDR3, the DNA is TGTGCCAGCAGCCAAGAGGACACCTACACAGATACGCAGTATTTT. This encodes CASSQEDTYTDTQYF.

V is TRBV10-3 and J is TRBJ2-7, with TRBD2 identical over 11 bases. The germline gives CDR1 ENHRY, CDR2 SYGVKD. CDR3 length equals 14 residues. The V gene end was trimmed by 2 bases and the J gene end by 9 bases; junction bases not matched to a gene: 6. CDR3 amino acids: CAISEIAGGHRQYF. CDR3 bases: TGTGCCATCAGTGAGATAGCGGGAGGGCATCGGCAGTACTTC.

In its sample, this clonotype was seen a few times. The rearrangement uses TRBV7-6 and TRBJ1-1; TRBD1 matches 7 bases. Germline assignment: CDR1 SGHVS and CDR2 FNYEAQ. The CDR3 contains 15 residues. The ends lost 5 bases at V and 1 base at J; junction bases unmatched: 7. CDR3 sequence reads: CASSPGDRGNTEAFF. Here the CDR3 DNA reads TGTGCCAGCAGCCCAGGGGACAGAGGGAACACTGAAGCTTTCTTT.

The J gene is TRBJ2-7, the V gene TRBV4-2; 10 bases line up with TRBD1. There are 15 residues in the CDR3. V gave up 2 bases and J gave up 3 bases; unmatched junction bases: 4. Germline V gene lookup returns CDR1 LGHNA and CDR2 YNFKEQ. DNA for the CDR3: TGTGCCAGCAGCCAATGGACAGGGGGAGTCTACGAGCAGTACTTC. Translation: CASSQWTGGVYEQYF.